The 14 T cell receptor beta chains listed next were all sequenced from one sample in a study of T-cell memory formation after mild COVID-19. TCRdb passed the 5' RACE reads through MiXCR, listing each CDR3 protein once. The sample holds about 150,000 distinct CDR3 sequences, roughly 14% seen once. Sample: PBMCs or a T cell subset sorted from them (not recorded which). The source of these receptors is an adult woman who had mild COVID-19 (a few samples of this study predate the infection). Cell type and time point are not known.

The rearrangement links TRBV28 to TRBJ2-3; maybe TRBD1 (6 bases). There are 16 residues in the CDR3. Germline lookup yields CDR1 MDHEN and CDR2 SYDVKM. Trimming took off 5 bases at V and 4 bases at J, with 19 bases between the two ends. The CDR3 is CASSQQGVPDADTQYF. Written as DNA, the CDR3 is TGTGCCAGCAGTCAACAGGGTGTCCCGGACGCAGATACGCAGTATTTT.

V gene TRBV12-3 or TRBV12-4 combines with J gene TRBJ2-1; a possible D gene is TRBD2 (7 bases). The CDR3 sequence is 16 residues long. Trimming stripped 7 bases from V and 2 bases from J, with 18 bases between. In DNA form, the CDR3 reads TGTGCCAGCACTAAAGGGGGGGGTCGAACCTACAATGAGCAGTTCTTC. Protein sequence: CASTKGGGRTYNEQFF.

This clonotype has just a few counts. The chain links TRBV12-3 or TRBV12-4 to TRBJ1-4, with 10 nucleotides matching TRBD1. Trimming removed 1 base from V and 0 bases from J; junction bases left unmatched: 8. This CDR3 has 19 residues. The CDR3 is CASSLVSGTGASTNEKLFF. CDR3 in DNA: TGTGCCAGCAGTTTAGTTTCCGGGACAGGGGCATCAACTAATGAAAAACTGTTTTTT.

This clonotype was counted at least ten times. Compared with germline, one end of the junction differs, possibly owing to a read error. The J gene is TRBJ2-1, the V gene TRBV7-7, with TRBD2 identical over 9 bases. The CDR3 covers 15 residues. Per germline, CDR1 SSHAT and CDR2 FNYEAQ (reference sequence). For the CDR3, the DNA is TGTGCTAGCAGCTTAGGTGCGGGAGGGCCCAATGAGCAGTTCTTC. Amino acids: CASSLGAGGPNEQFF.

The CDR3 reads CASSQIPGQGAGEQYF. CDR3 DNA sequence: TGTGCCAGCAGCCAGATACCGGGACAGGGGGCAGGGGAGCAGTACTTC. V usage is TRBV4-2 and J usage is TRBJ2-7; 12 bases line up with TRBD1. Germline V gene sequence: CDR1 LGHNA, CDR2 YNFKEQ. With 3 bases clipped from V and 7 bases from J, the junction kept 10 bases outside the gene matches. The CDR3 is made up of 16 amino acids.

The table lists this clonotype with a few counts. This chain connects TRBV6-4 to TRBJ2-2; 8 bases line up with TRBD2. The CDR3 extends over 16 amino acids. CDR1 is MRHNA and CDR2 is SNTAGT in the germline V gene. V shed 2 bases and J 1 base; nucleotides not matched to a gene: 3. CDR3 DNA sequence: TGTGCCAGCAGTGACGGACTAGCAGGGAACACCGGGGAGCTGTTTTTT. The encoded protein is CASSDGLAGNTGELFF.

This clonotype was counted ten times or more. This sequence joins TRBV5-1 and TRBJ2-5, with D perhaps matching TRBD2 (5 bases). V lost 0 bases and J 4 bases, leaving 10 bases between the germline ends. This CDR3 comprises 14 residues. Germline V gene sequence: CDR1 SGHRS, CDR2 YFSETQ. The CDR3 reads CASSLEVSAETQYF. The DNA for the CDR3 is TGCGCCAGCAGCTTGGAGGTTAGCGCAGAGACCCAGTACTTC. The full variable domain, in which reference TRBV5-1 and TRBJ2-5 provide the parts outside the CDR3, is KAGVTQTPRYLIKTRGQQVTLSCSPISGHRSVSWYQQTPGQGLQFLFEYFSETQRNKGNFPGRFSGRQFSNSRSEMNVSTLELGDSALYLCASSLEVSAETQYFGPGTRLLVL.

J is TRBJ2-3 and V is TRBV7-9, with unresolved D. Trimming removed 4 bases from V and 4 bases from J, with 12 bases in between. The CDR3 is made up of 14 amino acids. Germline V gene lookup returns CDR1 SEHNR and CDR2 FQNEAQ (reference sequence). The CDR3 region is CASSSEDPADTQYF. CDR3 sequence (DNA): TGTGCCAGCAGCTCCGAGGACCCCGCAGATACGCAGTATTTT.

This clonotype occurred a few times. CDR3 sequence (DNA): TGTGCCAGCAGCCAAGATCGGGGGCAGGGGCCAGATGAGCAGTTCTTC. Translating it yields CASSQDRGQGPDEQFF. The V gene is TRBV14, the J gene TRBJ2-1; tentatively, D is TRBD1 or TRBD2 (6 bases each). CDR1 is SGHDN, CDR2 FVKESK, per germline. This CDR3 region has 16 residues. The V end lost 0 bases, the J end lost 8 bases, and 17 bases lay between the germline ends.

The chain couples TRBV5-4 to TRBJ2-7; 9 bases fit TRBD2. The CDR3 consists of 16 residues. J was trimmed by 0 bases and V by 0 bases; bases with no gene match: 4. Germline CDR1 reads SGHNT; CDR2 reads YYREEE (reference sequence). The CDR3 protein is CASSLGVSGGSYEQYF. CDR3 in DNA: TGTGCCAGCAGCTTGGGGGTTAGCGGGGGCTCCTACGAGCAGTACTTC.

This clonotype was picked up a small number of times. In nucleotides, the CDR3 is TGTGCCACCAGTGATCCCGGGACTAGCAACACAGATACGCAGTATTTT. This codes for CATSDPGTSNTDTQYF. This sequence joins TRBV24-1 and TRBJ2-3, with 9 nucleotides matching TRBD2. The CDR3 is 16 amino acids. Per the germline V gene, CDR1 is KGHDR and CDR2 is SFDVKD. With 3 bases clipped from V and 2 bases from J, the junction kept 5 bases outside the gene matches.

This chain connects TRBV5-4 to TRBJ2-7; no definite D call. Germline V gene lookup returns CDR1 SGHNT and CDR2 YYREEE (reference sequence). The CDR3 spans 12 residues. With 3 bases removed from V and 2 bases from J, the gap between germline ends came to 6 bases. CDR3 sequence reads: CASSSTTYEQYF. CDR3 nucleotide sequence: TGTGCCAGCAGCTCCACCACCTACGAGCAGTACTTC.

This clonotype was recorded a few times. The CDR3 DNA is TGCGCCAGCAGCTTGGATGGGGGGGGCCCCTACGAGCAGTACTTC. Its translation is CASSLDGGGPYEQYF. This chain joins TRBV5-1 and TRBJ2-7, with D possibly being TRBD2 (7 bases). The CDR3 spans 15 residues. Deletions cut 0 bases from V and 2 bases from J, with 12 bases between. The V gene's germline CDR1 is SGHRS and CDR2 YFSETQ.

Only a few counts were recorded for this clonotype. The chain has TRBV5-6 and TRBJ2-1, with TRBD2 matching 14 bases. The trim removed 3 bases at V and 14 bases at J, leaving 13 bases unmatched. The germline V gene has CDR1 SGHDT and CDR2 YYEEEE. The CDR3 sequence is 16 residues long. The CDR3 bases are TGTGCCAGCAGCTCCGTCCCGGGACTAGCGGGAGCCGGGGAGTTCTTC. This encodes CASSSVPGLAGAGEFF. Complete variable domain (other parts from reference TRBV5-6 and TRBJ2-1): DAGVTQSPTHLIKTRGQQVTLRCSPKSGHDTVSWYQQALGQGPQFIFQYYEEEERQRGNFPDRFSGHQFPNYSSELNVNALLLGDSALYLCASSSVPGLAGAGEFFGPGTRLTVL.